Many counts were recorded for the clone carrying this T cell receptor (beta chain). Antigen specificity is unknown. Every one of the donors was a healthy Caucasian. These data come from a study of identical twins. TCRdb passed the 5' RACE reads through MiXCR, listing each CDR3 protein once. Of more than 200,000 distinct CDR3 sequences in the sample, around 10% were seen once. General observations from the study: Beta out-of-frame sequences showed weaker excess sharing between twins. A partial confounding effect on zero-insertion analyses could come from invariant MAIT and iNKT cells. An excess of low generation probability was shown by twin-shared out-of-frame alpha sequences.

Germline-derived CDR1 and CDR2 are WSHSY and SAAADI. Trimming cost V 3 bases and J 12 bases, with 11 bases left between them. CDR3 length: 11 amino acids. The receptor comes from a woman aged 18-29 years in good health. This chain joins TRBV10-2 and TRBJ1-1; TRBD1 might be the D (6 bases). The sample consisted of memory (CD45RO+) T cells sorted from blood. CDR3 nucleotide sequence: TGCGCCAGCAGTGATAACAGGGTACCTTTCTTT. It translates to CASSDNRVPFF.